This TCR beta chain emerged from a study of shared clonotypes between healthy human individuals. At a deep level, the assay was run. Profiled with immunoSEQ multiplex PCR; TCRdb holds only in-frame clones, not every one. The table includes 640,000 or so clones, roughly 78% detected once. This receptor was taken from a woman aged 25 to 45 in good health. The sample comprised memory CD4+ T cells sorted from blood. The sample's subset: CD45RA-negative fraction.

The CDR3, as DNA: TGTGCCATCAGTGACAGGGGCGGGCGGGAGACCCAGTACTTC. It translates to CAISDRGGRETQYF. This sequence joins TRBV10-3 and TRBJ2-5; D is possibly TRBD1 (6 bases). CDR3 length equals 14 residues. V was clipped by 3 bases and J by 5 bases, with 13 bases between them. Germline CDR1 is ENHRY and CDR2 is SYGVKD.